This T cell receptor beta chain emerged from a study of blood T cell repertoires in COVID-19. Whole-study context: In each case, the material was cDNA or gDNA derived from T cells, B-cell-depleted T cells, or PBMCs.

Under the authors' procedure: Counts of nucleated cells, estimated from reference gene primer amplification, were obtained. Sequencing used immunoSEQ multiplex PCR; TCRdb keeps in-frame clones, though not all of them. V and J calls and clone size are given by that table; D and trimming were obtained from the DNA. Among approximately 150,000 clones, 75% to 85% were seen once, and the ten largest hold about 4%. This CDR3 has 15 amino acids. Germline V gives CDR1 SGHNT, CDR2 YYREEE (reference sequence). V lost 4 bases to trimming and J lost 5 bases, with 18 bases between them. V and J are TRBV5-4 and TRBJ2-5; D is perhaps TRBD2 (6 bases). The origin of this receptor is a man aged 70 or older who had recovered from COVID-19. Specimen: peripheral blood. The CDR3 spells CASSLAGTRGETQYF. The CDR3 nucleotides read TGTGCCAGCAGCCTCGCAGGGACTCGAGGGGAGACCCAGTACTTC.